The 14 T cell receptor beta chains presented below share a single source sample, sequenced in a study of blood T cell repertoires in COVID-19. The repertoire was sequenced with immunoSEQ multiplex PCR; TCRdb's copy has only in-frame clones and lacks some. The table lists tens of thousands of clones, roughly four fifths of them singletons. Material for sequencing was peripheral blood. The receptors here all came from a man aged 45 to 65 with COVID-19, enrolled during active disease.

The chain couples TRBV7-9 to TRBJ2-2, with D hard to call. Trimming stripped 3 bases from V and 2 bases from J, with 10 bases between. This CDR3 region has 15 residues. Germline lookup yields CDR1 SEHNR and CDR2 FQNEAQ (reference sequence). The CDR3 loop reads CASSFPSYNTGELFF. The CDR3 DNA follows: TGTGCCAGCAGCTTCCCCTCCTATAACACCGGGGAGCTGTTTTTT.

The chain's CDR3 is CASSLGPDRENYGYTF. Here the CDR3 DNA reads TGTGCCAGCAGCTTAGGTCCTGACAGGGAAAACTATGGCTACACCTTC. The chain carries TRBV5-4 and TRBJ1-2, with 7 bases fitting TRBD1. CDR1 and CDR2 (germline): SGHNT, YYREEE (reference sequence). V was pared by 2 bases and J by 2 bases, with 9 bases of the junction left unmatched. CDR3 size: 16 residues.

The chain carries TRBV28 and TRBJ1-2; no clear D gene. This CDR3 contains 12 residues. Trimming pared 6 bases from V and 8 bases from J, leaving 13 bases between. The germline CDR1 and CDR2 sequences are MDHEN and SYDVKM. The CDR3 loop is CASRVTPGGYTF. In nucleotides, the CDR3 is TGTGCCAGCAGGGTGACGCCAGGCGGCTACACCTTC.

The chain links TRBV9 to TRBJ1-3; weak D call: TRBD1 (5 bases). Germline loops: CDR1 SGDLS, CDR2 YYNGEE. This CDR3 comprises 15 residues. V shed 0 bases and J shed 0 bases, with 7 bases lying between them. The CDR3 loop reads CASSVEDSSGNTIYF. CDR3 sequence (DNA): TGTGCCAGCAGCGTAGAAGACAGCTCTGGAAACACCATATATTTT. The whole variable domain, remainder taken from reference TRBV9 and TRBJ1-3, is DSGVTQTPKHLITATGQRVTLRCSPRSGDLSVYWYQQSLDQGLQFLIQYYNGEERAKGNILERFSAQQFPDLHSELNLSSLELGDSALYFCASSVEDSSGNTIYFGEGSWLTVV.

The chain recombines TRBV11-1 with TRBJ2-7, with 10 nucleotides matching TRBD1. The junction had 7 bases not matched to a gene; V was cut back by 5 bases and J by 3 bases. The CDR3 totals 15 residues. Germline CDR1 and CDR2: SGHAT and FQDESV (reference sequence). CDR3 protein: CASSVRQGAIYEQYF. The CDR3 DNA sequence: TGTGCCAGCAGCGTACGACAGGGGGCTATCTACGAGCAGTACTTC.

This chain joins TRBV6-5 and TRBJ1-4; D gene ambiguous. The V and J ends lost 6 bases and 10 bases respectively, with 15 bases between them. The CDR3 has 13 residues. Germline loops: CDR1 MNHEY, CDR2 SVGAGI. As DNA, the CDR3 is TGTGCCAGCAGCCGAGGGAATCGGGTAAAACTGTTTTTT. Residues: CASSRGNRVKLFF.

This chain uses TRBV19 with TRBJ2-3; D remains unclear. Germline V gives CDR1 LNHDA, CDR2 SQIVND (reference sequence). The CDR3 consists of 11 residues. Trimming shortened V by 8 bases and J by 5 bases, and 8 bases separated the two germline ends. The CDR3 reads CASSTGDTQYF. Here the CDR3 DNA reads TGTGCCAGTTCAACGGGAGATACGCAGTATTTT.

This clone was seen a single time. The chain uses TRBV3-1 (or the pseudogene TRBV3-2) and TRBJ2-1; D might be TRBD2 (7 bases). Looked up from germline, CDR1 is LGHDT and CDR2 is YNNKEL (reference sequence). V was pared by 0 bases and J by 15 bases, with 15 bases between. This CDR3 region has 13 residues. CDR3 in DNA: TGTGCCAGCAGCCAAGACGAGGGAGGGGGGATGTTCTTC. It codes for CASSQDEGGGMFF.

The chain links TRBV18 to TRBJ2-1; 7 nucleotides agree with TRBD1. V dropped 3 bases and J dropped 9; count of bases not matched to a gene: 14. This CDR3 spans 16 amino acids. Germline values: CDR1 KGHSH, CDR2 LQKENI. The CDR3 loop is CASSPAPGQQSAEQFF. CDR3 nucleotide sequence: TGTGCCAGCTCACCCGCCCCGGGACAGCAGTCCGCTGAGCAGTTCTTC.

The V gene is TRBV4-1, the J gene TRBJ2-3; 7 bases are shared with TRBD2. In germline, CDR1 is MGHRA, CDR2 YSYEKL. J lost 6 bases, V lost 4 bases, and 10 bases had no gene match. The CDR3 covers 15 residues. The CDR3 DNA is TGCGCCAGCAGCCTCGAGTCGGGGGAGGGGGATACGCAGTATTTT. Translating gives CASSLESGEGDTQYF.

The chain has TRBV18 and TRBJ2-7; D possibly corresponds to TRBD1 (5 bases). The length of the CDR3 is 14 residues. Trimming took off 6 bases at V and 0 bases at J, with 12 bases between the two ends. Germline values: CDR1 KGHSH, CDR2 LQKENI. The CDR3 DNA reads as TGTGCCAGCTCCCCGCAACAGGTCTCCTACGAGCAGTACTTC. This gives the protein CASSPQQVSYEQYF.

Concerning this clone: Germline and junction disagree at one end, which may indicate a read error. The chain joins TRBV3-1 (or the pseudogene TRBV3-2) to TRBJ2-5; D might be TRBD2 (6 bases). Germline CDR1 is LGHDT and CDR2 is YNNKEL (reference sequence). The CDR3 has 15 amino acids. The CDR3 sequence is CASDRSDRQFSGPDF. In nucleotides, the CDR3 is TGTGCCAGCGATCGGTCGGATCGACAGTTTAGCGGCCCGGACTTC.

A single count supports this clone. The genes are TRBV30 and TRBJ1-1; 7 nucleotides match TRBD1. V shed 0 bases and J 0 bases; nucleotides not matched to a gene: 7. Germline values: CDR1 GTSNPN, CDR2 SVGIG (reference sequence). The CDR3 loop spans 16 amino acids. The CDR3 DNA reads TGTGCCTGGAGTGTAGGGGGCGGGAGGATGAACACTGAAGCTTTCTTT. Amino acids: CAWSVGGGRMNTEAFF.

The rearrangement joins TRBV24-1 to TRBJ1-2; 10 bases fit TRBD1. The CDR3 runs to 15 residues. The V gene end was trimmed by 3 bases and the J gene end by 5 bases; junction bases not matched to a gene: 5. The germline gives CDR1 KGHDR, CDR2 SFDVKD. In nucleotides, the CDR3 is TGTGCCACCAGTGATAGCAGACAGGGGGCTTATGGCTACACCTTC. It yields the protein CATSDSRQGAYGYTF.